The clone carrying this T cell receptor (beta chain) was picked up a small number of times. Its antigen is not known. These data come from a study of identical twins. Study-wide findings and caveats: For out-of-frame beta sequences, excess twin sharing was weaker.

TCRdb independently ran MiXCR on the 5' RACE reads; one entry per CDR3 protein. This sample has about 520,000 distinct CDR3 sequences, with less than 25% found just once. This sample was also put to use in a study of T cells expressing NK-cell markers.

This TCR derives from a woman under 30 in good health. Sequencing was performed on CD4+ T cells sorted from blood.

The CDR3 nucleotides read TGTGCCAGCTCACCAGGCCGTAGCAATCAGCCCCAGCATTTT. This sequence encodes CASSPGRSNQPQHF. The rearrangement joins TRBV18 to TRBJ1-5; D is undetermined. Trimming took 2 bases from V and 0 from J, leaving 5 bases between them. The CDR3 extends over 14 amino acids. Germline-derived CDR1 and CDR2 are KGHSH and LQKENI. The full variable domain, its missing parts supplied by reference TRBV18 and TRBJ1-5, is NAGVMQNPRHLVRRRGQEARLRCSPMKGHSHVYWYRQLPEEGLKFMVYLQKENIIDESGMPKERFSAEFPKEGPSILRIQQVVRGDSAAYFCASSPGRSNQPQHFGDGTRLSIL.